This entry describes one TCR beta chain. No antigen is known for it. The junction had 2 bases not matched to a gene; V was cut back by 2 bases and J by 4 bases. Germline loops: CDR1 KGHSH, CDR2 LQKENI. This CDR3 has 15 residues. The study ran its PCR with 60 Vbeta and 13 Jbeta primers. The table came from immunoSEQ multiplex PCR; TCRdb's copy has only in-frame clones and leaves some out. Altogether some 85,000 clones are present, about four fifths being singletons, with the ten largest covering 2.4%. Each donor's status was that of a healthy bone marrow donor. The source of the sample is a study of cytomegalovirus exposure and HLA in healthy donors. About the study: Around 89 million unique TCRs from HLA-typed donors made up an early data release.

Study-wide points: Analyzed later, association rates of TCRs varied across HLA loci, with DRB1 most and HLA-C fewest. Cytomegalovirus status was reportedly diagnosed by the classifier with high sensitivity and specificity.

Sequencing used PBMCs. The sequence was collected from a woman in her fifties or sixties in good health and CMV-seronegative. The V gene is TRBV18, the J gene TRBJ1-2; 12 nucleotides agree with TRBD1. The DNA for the CDR3 is TGTGCCAGCTCACCAGGGACAGGGGGCGTCTATGGCTACACCTTC. Translation gives CASSPGTGGVYGYTF.